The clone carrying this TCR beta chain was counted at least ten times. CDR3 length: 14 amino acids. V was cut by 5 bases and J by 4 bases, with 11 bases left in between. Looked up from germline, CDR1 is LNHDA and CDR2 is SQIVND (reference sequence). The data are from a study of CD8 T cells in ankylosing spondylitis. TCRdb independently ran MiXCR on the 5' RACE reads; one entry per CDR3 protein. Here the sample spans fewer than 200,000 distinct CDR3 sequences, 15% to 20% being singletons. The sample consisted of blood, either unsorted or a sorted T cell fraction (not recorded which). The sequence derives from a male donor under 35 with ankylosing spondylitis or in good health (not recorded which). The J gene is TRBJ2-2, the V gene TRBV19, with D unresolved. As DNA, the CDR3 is TGTGCCAGTAGTTACCTAATAGTCACCGGGGAGCTGTTTTTT. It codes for CASSYLIVTGELFF.